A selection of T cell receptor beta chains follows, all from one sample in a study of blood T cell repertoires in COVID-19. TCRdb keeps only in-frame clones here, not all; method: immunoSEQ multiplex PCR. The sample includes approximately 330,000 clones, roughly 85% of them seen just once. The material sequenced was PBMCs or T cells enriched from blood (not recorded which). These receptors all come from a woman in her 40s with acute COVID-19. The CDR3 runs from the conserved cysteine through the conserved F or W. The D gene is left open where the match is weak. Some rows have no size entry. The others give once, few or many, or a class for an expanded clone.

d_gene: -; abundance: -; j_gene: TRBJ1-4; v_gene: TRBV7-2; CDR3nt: TGTGCCAGCAGCTTGAATGGGGGCGGGGGCGGAGGTAATGAAAAACTGTTTTTT; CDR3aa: CASSLNGGGGGGNEKLFF
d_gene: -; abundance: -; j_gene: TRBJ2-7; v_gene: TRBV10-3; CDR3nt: TGTGCCATCAGTGAACAGGGTTACGAGCAGTACTTC; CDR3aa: CAISEQGYEQYF
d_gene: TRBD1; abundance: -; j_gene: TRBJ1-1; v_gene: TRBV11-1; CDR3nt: TGTGCCAGCAGCCACCTTGGACAGGGGGTCACTGAAGCTTTCTTT; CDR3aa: CASSHLGQGVTEAFF
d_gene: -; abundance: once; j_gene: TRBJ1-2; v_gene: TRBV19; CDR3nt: TGTGCCAGTAGTATGGCAGGGGCTAACTATGGCTACACCTTC; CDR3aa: CASSMAGANYGYTF
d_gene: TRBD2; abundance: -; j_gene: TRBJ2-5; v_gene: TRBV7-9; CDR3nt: TGTGCCAGCAGCTCGGCTTTGGGGAGGGGGACCCAGTACTTC; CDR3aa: CASSSALGRGTQYF
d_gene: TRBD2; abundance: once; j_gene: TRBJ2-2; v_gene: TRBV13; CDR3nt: TGTGCCAGCAGCCCTAGCGGCGCCGGGGAGCTGTTTTTT; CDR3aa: CASSPSGAGELFF
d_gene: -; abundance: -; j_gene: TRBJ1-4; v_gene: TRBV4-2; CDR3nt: TGTGCCAGCAGCCAAGGTGAGGGAACTAATGAAAAACTGTTTTTT; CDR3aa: CASSQGEGTNEKLFF
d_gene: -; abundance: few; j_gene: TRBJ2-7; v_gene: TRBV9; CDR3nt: TGTGCCAGCAGCGTAGCCAACTCCCTGGACGAGCAGTACTTC; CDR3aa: CASSVANSLDEQYF
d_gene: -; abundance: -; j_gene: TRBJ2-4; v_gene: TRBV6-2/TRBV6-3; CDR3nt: TGTGCCAGCAGTGACGGACTCTGGAAAAACATTCAGTACTTC; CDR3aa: CASSDGLWKNIQYF
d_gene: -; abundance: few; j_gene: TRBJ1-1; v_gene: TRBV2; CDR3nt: TGTGCCAGCAGGCGGGGGACGAACACTGAAGCTTTCTTT; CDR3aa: CASRRGTNTEAFF
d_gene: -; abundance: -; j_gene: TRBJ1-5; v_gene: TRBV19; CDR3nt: TGTGCCAGTAGTACTCAGGGTCGAGGGGGATACCAGCCCCAGCATTTT; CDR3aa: CASSTQGRGGYQPQHF
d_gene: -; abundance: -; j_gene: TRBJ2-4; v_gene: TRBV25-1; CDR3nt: TGTGCCAGCAGTGATCGGGGGGCGACCAAAAACATTCAGTACTTC; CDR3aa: CASSDRGATKNIQYF
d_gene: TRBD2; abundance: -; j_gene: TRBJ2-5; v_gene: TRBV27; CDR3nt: TGTGCCAGCAGGAAGGGACTAGCGGGGGGGCTGGAGACCCAGTACTTC; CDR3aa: CASRKGLAGGLETQYF
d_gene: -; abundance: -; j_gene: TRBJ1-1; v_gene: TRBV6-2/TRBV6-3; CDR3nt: TGTGCCAGCAGTTACCCCTTAGGAAGCGGGGGATCAAACACTGAAGCTTTCTTT; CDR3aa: CASSYPLGSGGSNTEAFF
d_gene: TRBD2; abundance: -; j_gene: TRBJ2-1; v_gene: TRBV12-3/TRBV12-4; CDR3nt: TGTGCCAGCAGTTTAGCTAGCGGGGGAAAGCAGTTCTTC; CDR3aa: CASSLASGGKQFF
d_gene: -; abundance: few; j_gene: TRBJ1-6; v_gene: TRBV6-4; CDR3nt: TGTGCCAGCAGTGACAGCGGGGTTTGGAATTCACCCCTCCACTTT; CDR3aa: CASSDSGVWNSPLHF
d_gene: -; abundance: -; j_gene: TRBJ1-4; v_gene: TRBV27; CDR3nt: TGTGCCAGCAGCCCCCTAGGTTTGGAGGGGGGGAATAATGAAAAACTGTTTTTT; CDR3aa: CASSPLGLEGGNNEKLFF
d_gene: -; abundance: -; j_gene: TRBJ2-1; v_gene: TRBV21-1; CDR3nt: TGTGCCAGCACAAAGTCTAGCGAAAGCTCCTACAATGAGCAGTTCTTC; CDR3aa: CASTKSSESSYNEQFF
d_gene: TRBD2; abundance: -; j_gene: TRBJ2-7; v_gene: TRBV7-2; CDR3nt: TGTGCCAGCAGCTTAGCCAAGCCTAGCGGGAGTTACGAGCAGTACTTC; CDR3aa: CASSLAKPSGSYEQYF
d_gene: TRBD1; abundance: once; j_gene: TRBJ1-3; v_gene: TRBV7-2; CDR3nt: TGTGCCAGCAGCTTGACGACAGGGTCTTTAAACACCATATATTTT; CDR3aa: CASSLTTGSLNTIYF
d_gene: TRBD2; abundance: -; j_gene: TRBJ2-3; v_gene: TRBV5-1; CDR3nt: TGCGCCAGCAGCATTAATACGGGAGGCCTCGGAGATACGCAGTATTTT; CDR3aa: CASSINTGGLGDTQYF
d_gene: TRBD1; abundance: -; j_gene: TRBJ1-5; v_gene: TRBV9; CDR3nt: TGTGCCAGCAGCGCGGGGCAGGGGGGTCAGCCCCAGCATTTT; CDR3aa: CASSAGQGGQPQHF
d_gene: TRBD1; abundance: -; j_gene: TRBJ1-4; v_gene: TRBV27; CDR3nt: TGTGCCAGCAGTGCCTACCGGGACAGAGCTAATGAAAAACTGTTTTTT; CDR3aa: CASSAYRDRANEKLFF
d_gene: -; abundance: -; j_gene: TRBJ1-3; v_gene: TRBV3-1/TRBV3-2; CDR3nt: TGTGCCAGCAGCCAAGGTGGCACGGGAGGAAACACCATATATTTT; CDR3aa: CASSQGGTGGNTIYF
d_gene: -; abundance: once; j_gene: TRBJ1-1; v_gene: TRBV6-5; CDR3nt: TGTGCCAGCAGTTATACGTACCGGGGGGCGAACACTGAAGCTTTCTTT; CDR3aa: CASSYTYRGANTEAFF
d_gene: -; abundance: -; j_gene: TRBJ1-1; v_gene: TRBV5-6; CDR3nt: TGTGCCAGCAGCTTGGTCTTCCGTTCAGTGAACACTGAAGCTTTCTTT; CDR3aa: CASSLVFRSVNTEAFF
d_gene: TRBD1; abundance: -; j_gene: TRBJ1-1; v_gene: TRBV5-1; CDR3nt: TGCGCCAGCAGCGCGGGACAGAACTTTCAAATGAACACTGAAGCTTTCTTT; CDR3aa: CASSAGQNFQMNTEAFF
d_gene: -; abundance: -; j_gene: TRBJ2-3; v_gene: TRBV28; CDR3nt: TGTGCCAGTCAAACAGGTTCCACAGATACGCAGTATTTT; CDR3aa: CASQTGSTDTQYF
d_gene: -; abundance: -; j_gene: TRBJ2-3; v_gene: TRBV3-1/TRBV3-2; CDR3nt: TGTGCCAGCAGCCAAGCCAGCGTCCTCCCGAATACGCAGTATTTT; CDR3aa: CASSQASVLPNTQYF
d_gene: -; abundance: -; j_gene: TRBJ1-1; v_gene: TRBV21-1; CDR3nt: TGTGCCAGCAGCACCCATCCCGGGACAGTGAACACTGAAGCTTTCTTT; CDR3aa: CASSTHPGTVNTEAFF
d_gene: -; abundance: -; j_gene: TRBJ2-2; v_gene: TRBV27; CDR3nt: TGTGCCAGCAGTTCCGTAAGGGGGGGCACCGGGGAGCTGTTTTTT; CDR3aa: CASSSVRGGTGELFF
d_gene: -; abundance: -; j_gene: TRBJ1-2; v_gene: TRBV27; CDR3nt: TGTGCCAGATACCGGGGAGCCGTGGCATATGGCTACACCTTC; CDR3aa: CARYRGAVAYGYTF
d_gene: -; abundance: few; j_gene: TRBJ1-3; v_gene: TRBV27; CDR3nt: TGTGCCAGCAGTCCGAGACAGTCTGGAAACACCATATATTTT; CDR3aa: CASSPRQSGNTIYF
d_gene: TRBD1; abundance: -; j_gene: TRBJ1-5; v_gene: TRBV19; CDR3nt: TGTGCCAGTAGTATAGATCGAGGACAGGGCGTCCAGCCCCAGCATTTT; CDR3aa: CASSIDRGQGVQPQHF
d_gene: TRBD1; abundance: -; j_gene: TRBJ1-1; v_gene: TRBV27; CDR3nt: TGTGCCAGCAGTCTGGACAGGGGTCCGGCTTTCTTT; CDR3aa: CASSLDRGPAFF
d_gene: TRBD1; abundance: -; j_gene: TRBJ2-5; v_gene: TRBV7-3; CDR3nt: TGTGCCAGCAGCTTAAACGGACAGGGAGAGACCCAGTACTTC; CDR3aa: CASSLNGQGETQYF
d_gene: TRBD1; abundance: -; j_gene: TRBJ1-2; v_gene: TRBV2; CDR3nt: TGTGCCAGCAGTTTAACAGGGGGGAACTATGGCTACACCTTC; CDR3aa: CASSLTGGNYGYTF
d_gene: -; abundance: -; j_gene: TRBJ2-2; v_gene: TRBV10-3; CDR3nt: TGTGCCATCAGTACCCAGGCGACAGCCGGGGAGCTGTTTTTT; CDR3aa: CAISTQATAGELFF
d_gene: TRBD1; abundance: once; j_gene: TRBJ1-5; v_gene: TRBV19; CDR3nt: TGTGCCAGTAGTAGATGGGACAGTGTCAATCAGCCCCAGCATTTT; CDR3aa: CASSRWDSVNQPQHF
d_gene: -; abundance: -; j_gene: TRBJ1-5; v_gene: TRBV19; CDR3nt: TGTGCCAGTATGTTGGGCAGTGGCAATCAGCCCCAGCATTTT; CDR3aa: CASMLGSGNQPQHF
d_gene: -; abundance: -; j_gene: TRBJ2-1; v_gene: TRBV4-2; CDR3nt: TGTGCCAGCAGCCAACACCAAGGGGCTGGGACCTACAATGAGCAGTTCTTC; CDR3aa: CASSQHQGAGTYNEQFF
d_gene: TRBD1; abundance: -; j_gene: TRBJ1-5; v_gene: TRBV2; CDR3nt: TGTGCCAGCAGTACCGGGACAGGGGGCAATCAGCCCCAGCATTTT; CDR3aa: CASSTGTGGNQPQHF